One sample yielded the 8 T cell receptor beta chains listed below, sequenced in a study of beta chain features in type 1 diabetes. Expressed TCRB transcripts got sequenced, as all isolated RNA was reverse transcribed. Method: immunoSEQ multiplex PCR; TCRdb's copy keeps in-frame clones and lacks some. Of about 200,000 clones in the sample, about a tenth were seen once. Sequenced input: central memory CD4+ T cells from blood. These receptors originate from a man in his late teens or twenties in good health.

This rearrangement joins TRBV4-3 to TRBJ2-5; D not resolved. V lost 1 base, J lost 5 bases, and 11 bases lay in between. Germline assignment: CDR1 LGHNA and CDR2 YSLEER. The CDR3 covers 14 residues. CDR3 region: CASSQGPAEETQYF. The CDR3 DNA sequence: TGCGCCAGCAGCCAAGGGCCAGCAGAGGAGACCCAGTACTTC.

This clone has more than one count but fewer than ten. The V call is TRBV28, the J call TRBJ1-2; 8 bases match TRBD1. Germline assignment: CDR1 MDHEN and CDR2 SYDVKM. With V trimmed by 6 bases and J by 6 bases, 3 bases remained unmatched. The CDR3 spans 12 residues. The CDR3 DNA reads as TGTGCCAGCAGGGGACAGGAGGATGGCTACACCTTC. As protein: CASRGQEDGYTF.

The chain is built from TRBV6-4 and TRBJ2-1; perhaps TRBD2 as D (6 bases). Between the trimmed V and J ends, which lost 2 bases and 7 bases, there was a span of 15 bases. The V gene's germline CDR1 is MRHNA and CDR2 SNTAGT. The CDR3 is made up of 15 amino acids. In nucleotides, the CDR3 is TGTGCCAGCAGTGACAAAGCGGGCACGGCTAATGAGCAGTTCTTC. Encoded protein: CASSDKAGTANEQFF.

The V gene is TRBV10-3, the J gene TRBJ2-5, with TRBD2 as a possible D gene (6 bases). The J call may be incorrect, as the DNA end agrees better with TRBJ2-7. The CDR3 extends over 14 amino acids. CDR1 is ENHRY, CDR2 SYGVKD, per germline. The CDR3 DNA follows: TGTGCCATCGGTAGAGGCGGGGACTCCTACGAGCAGTACTTC. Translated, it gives CAIGRGGDSYEQYF.

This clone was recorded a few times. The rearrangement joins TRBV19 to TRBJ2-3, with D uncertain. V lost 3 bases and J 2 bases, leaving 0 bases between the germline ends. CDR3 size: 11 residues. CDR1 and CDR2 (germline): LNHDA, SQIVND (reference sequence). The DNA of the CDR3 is TGTGCCAGTAGTATCACAGATACGCAGTATTTT. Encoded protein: CASSITDTQYF.

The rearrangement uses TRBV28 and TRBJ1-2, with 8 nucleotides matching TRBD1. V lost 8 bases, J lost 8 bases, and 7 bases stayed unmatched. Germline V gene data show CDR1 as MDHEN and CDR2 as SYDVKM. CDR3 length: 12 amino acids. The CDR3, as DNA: TGTGCCAGCGGACAGGGCTCCTGGGGCTACACCTTC. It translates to CASGQGSWGYTF.

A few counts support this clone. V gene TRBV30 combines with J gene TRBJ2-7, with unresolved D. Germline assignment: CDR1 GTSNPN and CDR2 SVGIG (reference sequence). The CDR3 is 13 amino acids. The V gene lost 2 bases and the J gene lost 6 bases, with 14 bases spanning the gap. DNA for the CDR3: TGTGCCTGGAGTATCCAGCTCCCCAGCGAGCAGTACTTC. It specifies CAWSIQLPSEQYF.

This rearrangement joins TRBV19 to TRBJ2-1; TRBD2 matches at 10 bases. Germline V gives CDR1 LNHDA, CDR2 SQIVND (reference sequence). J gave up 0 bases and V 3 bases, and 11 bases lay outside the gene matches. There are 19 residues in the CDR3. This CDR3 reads CASSIQLAGVGLSYNEQFF. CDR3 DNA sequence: TGTGCCAGTAGTATTCAGCTAGCGGGAGTGGGGCTCTCCTACAATGAGCAGTTCTTC.